Sequencing of this T cell receptor beta chain was carried out in a study of blood T cell repertoires in COVID-19. Study in general: PBMCs, B-cell-depleted T cells, or T cells were the source of the cDNA or gDNA that made up the material.

The V gene's germline CDR1 is LGHDT and CDR2 YNNKEL (reference sequence). The CDR3 runs 15 residues. V dropped 3 bases and J dropped 3 bases, with 11 bases sitting between them. Using immunoSEQ multiplex PCR, the repertoire was profiled, and TCRdb retains in-frame clones only, with some absent. Of 91,000 or so clones in the sample, approximately 82% were seen once. The TCR originated in a man in his fifties with active or convalescent COVID-19. V gene TRBV3-1 (or the pseudogene TRBV3-2) combines with J gene TRBJ2-2; D may be TRBD1 (6 bases). Sequenced input: peripheral blood. The CDR3: CASSQTSGDTGELFF. In DNA, the CDR3 is TGTGCCAGCAGCCAGACTTCAGGGGACACCGGGGAGCTGTTTTTT.